The clone carrying this TCR beta chain was found many times. The antigen is unknown. This specimen comes from a study of T cells after yellow fever vaccination. Background on the study: With SMART-Seq v4 Ultra Low Input, the fractions containing low cell numbers were prepared. Whole-study findings and limits: Weaker, the secondary response peaked sooner, at day 5 versus 15. Abundant clonotypes from the bulk population could get into FACS-sorted repertoires as contaminants.

The CDR3 is 16 residues long. Looked up from germline, CDR1 is SGHAT and CDR2 is FQNNGV. Trimming cost V 4 bases and J 0 bases, with 12 bases left between them. TCR cDNA was made by 5'RACE template switching, adding a universal primer site and UMIs. TCRdb re-derived calls from the 5' RACE reads in MiXCR, one entry per CDR3 protein. Of around 310,000 distinct CDR3 sequences in the sample, 3.5% to 5% were seen once. The chain recombines TRBV11-2 with TRBJ1-4, with a tentative D call TRBD1 (5 bases). The clonotype was recovered from a man between 18 and 29 years old who received the YFV17D yellow fever vaccine. This material consisted of PBMCs, taken 15 days after the yellow fever booster vaccination. This CDR3 reads CASSSNSGATNEKLFF. CDR3 DNA sequence: TGTGCCAGCAGCTCCAATTCGGGGGCAACTAATGAAAAACTGTTTTTT. The full variable domain, its missing parts supplied by reference TRBV11-2 and TRBJ1-4, is EAGVAQSPRYKIIEKRQSVAFWCNPISGHATLYWYQQILGQGPKLLIQFQNNGVVDDSQLPKDRFSAERLKGVDSTLKIQPAKLEDSAVYLCASSSNSGATNEKLFFGSGTQLSVL.